The entry that follows covers one T cell receptor (beta chain) sequence. Its cognate antigen is unknown. The data originate from a study of OX40 agonist ivuxolimab in advanced cancers. Background on the study: Ivuxolimab, an antibody acting as an agonist of OX40 (CD134), was used to treat patients. Treatment received earlier with anti-PD-1, anti-PD-L1 or anti-CTLA-4 agents was allowed, and approximately 40% had some.

TCRdb keeps only in-frame clones here, not all; method: immunoSEQ multiplex PCR. This sample has some 99,000 clones, with 70% to 85% found just once. Study findings and constraints: Blood T cells, both CD4+ and CD8+, expanded clonally by week 6 at 0.1 to 3.0 mg/kg. Antigen specificity of clonally expanded peripheral T cells was not established.

In germline, CDR1 is SGHRS, CDR2 YFSETQ. With V trimmed by 4 bases and J by 6 bases, 10 bases remained unmatched. This CDR3 spans 15 amino acids. Specimen: CD4+ or CD8+ T cells sorted from blood, collected in a trial of the OX40 agonist ivuxolimab. The receptor's source is an adult with an advanced solid tumor such as melanoma, head and neck, liver or kidney cancer. The chain uses TRBV5-1 and TRBJ1-2, with 9 nucleotides matching TRBD1. This chain's CDR3 is CASSLTGTGWNGYTF. The CDR3 DNA reads as TGCGCCAGCAGCCTTACCGGGACAGGGTGGAATGGCTACACCTTC. The full variable domain, its missing parts supplied by reference TRBV5-1 and TRBJ1-2, is KAGVTQTPRYLIKTRGQQVTLSCSPISGHRSVSWYQQTPGQGLQFLFEYFSETQRNKGNFPGRFSGRQFSNSRSEMNVSTLELGDSALYLCASSLTGTGWNGYTFGSGTRLTVV.